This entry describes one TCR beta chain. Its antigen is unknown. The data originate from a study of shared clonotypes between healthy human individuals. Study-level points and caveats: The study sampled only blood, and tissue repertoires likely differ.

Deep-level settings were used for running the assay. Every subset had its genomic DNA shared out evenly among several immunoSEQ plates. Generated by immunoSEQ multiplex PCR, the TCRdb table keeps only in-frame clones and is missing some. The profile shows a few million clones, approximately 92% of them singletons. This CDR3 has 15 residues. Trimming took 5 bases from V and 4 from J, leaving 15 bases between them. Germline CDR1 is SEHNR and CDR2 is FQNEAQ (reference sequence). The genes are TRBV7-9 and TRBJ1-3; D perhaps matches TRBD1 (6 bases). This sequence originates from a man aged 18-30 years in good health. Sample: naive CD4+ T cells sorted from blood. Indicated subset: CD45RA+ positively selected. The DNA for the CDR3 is TGTGCCAGCAGCGCCGCCGGGACATACGGAAACACCATATATTTT. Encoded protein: CASSAAGTYGNTIYF.